This TCR beta chain was obtained from a study of CD8+CD57+ T cells in acquired aplastic anemia. Across the study: Sorted CD4+ and CD8+ cells gave a mean 3.2 ug DNA, range roughly 0.19 to 30 ug.

In patients chosen for sequencing, flow cytometry had shown CD8+CD57+ cell expansion. The CDR3 runs 14 residues. Deletions cut 4 bases from V and 4 bases from J, with 13 bases between. CDR1 SGDLS and CDR2 YYNGEE come from the germline V gene. The template for TCR beta VDJ and CDR3 sequence profiling was genomic DNA. A single record per CDR3 protein comes from TCRdb applying MiXCR to the reads. The sample has about 270,000 distinct CDR3 sequences; 70% to 85% are singletons. This clonotype came up once. The receptor was derived from a human donor with aplastic anemia. Sequencing was performed on sorted CD4+, CD8+, or CD8+CD57+ T cells (not recorded which) from PBMCs. V is TRBV9 and J is TRBJ2-3; D is perhaps TRBD2 (6 bases). Written as DNA, the CDR3 is TGTGCCAGCAGCTTTAGCGGAAGGCCAGATACGCAGTATTTT. It translates to CASSFSGRPDTQYF.